This T cell receptor beta chain was recovered during a study of T cells in Graves' hyperthyroidism and ophthalmopathy. The source material, RNA transcripts, was used to amplify TCR beta CDR3 regions. During a first-round RT-PCR of the TCR CDR3, the HTBI primer set was used. MiXCR was run by TCRdb on the multiplex PCR reads, yielding one entry per CDR3 protein. The sample contains approximately 400,000 distinct CDR3 sequences, around 16% of which appear only once. V gave up 1 base and J gave up 2 bases, with 12 bases separating them. The CDR3 loop spans 15 amino acids. Per germline, CDR1 SGHAT and CDR2 FQNNGV. The definition of stable Graves' hyperthyroidism was no ophthalmopathy progression within 18 months. Based on clinical symptoms, serum thyroxine and TRAb, thyroid ultrasound and orbital computed tomography, diagnoses were reached. 10 ml of fresh peripheral blood supplied the PBMCs.

The rearrangement links TRBV11-2 to TRBJ2-7; possible D gene TRBD1, 5 bases. This receptor was identified in a woman under 30 with Graves' hyperthyroidism. The sample comprised blood. The DNA for the CDR3 is TGTGCCAGCAGCTTAGCGACAGCCATAACCTACGAGCAGTACTTC. Translating gives CASSLATAITYEQYF.